This T cell receptor (beta chain) was observed in a study of identical twins. General study findings and limits: Zero-insertion results could be subject to partial confounding by invariant MAIT and iNKT cells. There were fewer insertions in abundant cord blood beta clonotypes, but memory repertoires showed no such pattern.

TCRdb fed the 5' RACE reads into MiXCR, producing one record per CDR3 protein. Here the sample spans some 660,000 distinct CDR3 sequences, roughly 8% being singletons. This clonotype was found a few times. The antigen remains undetermined. The data were also submitted as part of a second study, on yellow fever vaccine responses in identical twins. That source notes: Reportedly, the T cell response mounted by twins to vaccine seemed partly convergent, partly personalized.

Sequencing was done on a sample of PBMCs. The sequence derives from a woman aged 18-35 years in good health.

The CDR3 sequence: CASSLEIADHTDTQYF. DNA of the CDR3: TGTGCCAGCAGCTTAGAGATAGCGGATCACACAGATACGCAGTATTTT. The chain couples TRBV7-9 to TRBJ2-3; a weak D match, TRBD2 (6 bases). The V and J ends lost 1 base and 2 bases respectively, with 13 bases between them. The CDR3 sequence is 16 residues long. Germline V gives CDR1 SEHNR, CDR2 FQNEAQ (reference sequence).